One and the same sample provided the 14 T cell receptor beta chains below, sequenced in a study. Sequencing was performed with immunoSEQ multiplex PCR; in TCRdb, only in-frame clones are kept and a portion is missing. This repertoire shows about 68,000 clones, 80% to 95% found once; its top ten account for 4% to 4.5%. The sample consisted of PBMCs. The receptor set was obtained from a man in his forties with rheumatoid arthritis.

The chain joins TRBV5-1 to TRBJ2-6, with unresolved D. In germline, CDR1 is SGHRS, CDR2 YFSETQ. V was shortened by 0 bases and J by 0 bases, with 13 bases between the two germline ends. The CDR3 runs to 18 residues. CDR3 sequence reads: CASSLGWAGNSGANVLTF. CDR3 in DNA: TGCGCCAGCAGCTTGGGCTGGGCCGGTAACTCTGGGGCCAACGTCCTGACTTTC.

This CDR3 reads CASSIAGTSGGYEQYF. The CDR3 bases are TGTGCCAGTAGTATAGCCGGGACTAGCGGCGGATACGAGCAGTACTTC. The chain recombines TRBV19 with TRBJ2-7, with TRBD2 matching over 11 bases. V gave up 1 base and J gave up 4 bases; unmatched junction bases: 6. The CDR3 extends over 16 amino acids. The germline CDR1 and CDR2 sequences are LNHDA and SQIVND (reference sequence).

The rearrangement joins TRBV25-1 to TRBJ1-4; no reliable D call. CDR1 is MGHDK and CDR2 is SYGVNS in the germline V gene. The CDR3 extends over 14 amino acids. With 6 bases removed from V and 7 bases from J, the gap between germline ends came to 15 bases. CDR3 region: CASREDLPSEKLFF. CDR3 in DNA: TGTGCCAGCAGGGAGGATCTGCCGAGTGAAAAACTGTTTTTT.

This rearrangement joins TRBV5-5 to TRBJ1-5; D is possibly TRBD1 (6 bases). The CDR3 runs 15 residues. The V and J ends lost 2 bases and 0 bases respectively, with 9 bases between them. Germline CDR1 reads SGHKS; CDR2 reads YYEKEE (reference sequence). In DNA, the CDR3 is TGTGCCAGCAGCTTCGGGACAAATAGCAATCAGCCCCAGCATTTT. Residues: CASSFGTNSNQPQHF.

The CDR3 spells CASSLAAALKLFF. As DNA, the CDR3 is TGTGCCAGCAGCTTAGCGGCGGCTTTGAAACTGTTTTTT. The chain uses TRBV7-9 and TRBJ1-4; D unclear. The germline CDR1 and CDR2 sequences are SEHNR and FQNEAQ (reference sequence). CDR3 length: 13 amino acids. The ends were cut back, 0 bases at V and 11 bases at J, with 10 bases in the middle.

The CDR3 region has the DNA TGTGCCACCAGTGATTCCCCGTCCGGGTCTCACACAGATACGCAGTATTTT. Translation: CATSDSPSGSHTDTQYF. The chain joins TRBV24-1 to TRBJ2-3; D remains ambiguous. There are 17 residues in the CDR3. V was cut by 2 bases and J by 2 bases, with 16 bases left in between. From germline, CDR1 is KGHDR and CDR2 SFDVKD.

The CDR3 sequence is CASSYSRLYEQYF. CDR3 in DNA: TGTGCCAGCAGTTACTCGAGACTGTACGAGCAGTACTTC. The chain recombines TRBV6-5 with TRBJ2-7; D is ambiguous. Deletions cut 0 bases from V and 4 bases from J, with 7 bases between. The CDR3 consists of 13 residues. Germline CDR1 reads MNHEY; CDR2 reads SVGAGI.

The chain carries TRBV25-1 and TRBJ2-5; 9 bases match TRBD1. Germline V gene data show CDR1 as MGHDK and CDR2 as SYGVNS. J lost 4 bases, V lost 4 bases, and 7 bases had no gene match. The CDR3 has 15 residues. CDR3 sequence (DNA): TGTGCCAGCAGTGGATATACAGGGGGCGGAGAGACCCAGTACTTC. Translated, it gives CASSGYTGGGETQYF.

The V call is TRBV27, the J call TRBJ1-2; 8 bases are a match to TRBD1. The CDR3 consists of 15 residues. CDR1 and CDR2 (germline): MNHEY, SMNVEV (reference sequence). The J segment lost 7 bases and the V segment lost 5 bases, leaving 12 bases of the junction unmatched. The CDR3 loop is CASSPPHRGASGYTF. CDR3 nucleotide sequence: TGTGCCAGCAGTCCCCCCCACAGGGGGGCCTCTGGCTACACCTTC.

This clone has more than one count but fewer than ten. This chain uses TRBV9 with TRBJ1-6; D unresolved. The CDR3 has 14 residues. Trimming pared 0 bases from V and 7 bases from J, leaving 8 bases between. Looked up from germline, CDR1 is SGDLS and CDR2 is YYNGEE. The CDR3 reads CASSVVSGNSPLHF. CDR3 bases: TGTGCCAGCAGCGTAGTGTCGGGGAATTCACCCCTCCACTTT.

This clone was found once. The V call is TRBV7-9, the J call TRBJ1-6, with D perhaps matching TRBD1 (6 bases). V lost 5 bases, J lost 10 bases, and 18 bases lay in between. The CDR3 contains 15 residues. The germline gives CDR1 SEHNR, CDR2 FQNEAQ (reference sequence). The CDR3 sequence: CASSPPGIQGSPLHF. For the CDR3, the DNA is TGTGCCAGCAGCCCTCCGGGGATCCAGGGGTCACCCCTCCACTTT. The entire variable domain, with the rest obtained from reference TRBV7-9 and TRBJ1-6, is as follows: DTGVSQNPRHKITKRGQNVTFRCDPISEHNRLYWYRQTLGQGPEFLTYFQNEAQLEKSRLLSDRFSAERPKGSFSTLEIQRTEQGDSAMYLCASSPPGIQGSPLHFGNGTRLTVT.

This rearrangement joins TRBV28 to TRBJ2-2; D call uncertain. V gave up 3 bases and J gave up 6 bases, with 20 bases separating them. CDR3 length: 17 residues. The germline V gene has CDR1 MDHEN and CDR2 SYDVKM. The chain's CDR3 is CASSFDKKATRAGELFF. In DNA form, the CDR3 reads TGTGCCAGCAGTTTTGATAAAAAGGCCACCCGGGCCGGGGAGCTGTTTTTT.

The chain joins TRBV5-1 to TRBJ2-7; D possibly uses TRBD1 or TRBD2 (5 bases each). Per the germline V gene, CDR1 is SGHRS and CDR2 is YFSETQ. This CDR3 spans 17 amino acids. V was shortened by 4 bases and J by 0 bases, with 20 bases between the two germline ends. CDR3 sequence reads: CASSEGPRGDVSYEQYF. The CDR3 region has the DNA TGCGCCAGCAGCGAAGGCCCTCGAGGGGATGTCTCCTACGAGCAGTACTTC.

CDR3 loop: CASSLSGGAREQYF. The CDR3 DNA is TGCGCCAGCAGCTTGTCGGGGGGAGCGCGCGAGCAGTACTTC. This chain joins TRBV5-1 and TRBJ2-7, with 7 nucleotides matching TRBD2. V lost 1 base to trimming and J lost 6 bases; unmatched junction nucleotides: 7. Germline loops: CDR1 SGHRS, CDR2 YFSETQ. CDR3 length: 14 residues.